What follows are 13 T cell receptor beta chains derived from one specimen sequenced in a study of a mutant IDH1 vaccine in newly diagnosed glioma. Repertoires were generated with immunoSEQ multiplex PCR, while TCRdb's copy carries only in-frame clones and drops some. This table holds around 50,000 clones, 86% found once. Time point indicated: baseline, week 1 (first vaccination visit). Sample treatment: pre-vaccination baseline after standard-of-care therapy. The sample here was PBMCs, taken from a glioma patient treated with radiotherapy, temozolomide or both. These TCRs come from a man aged 40-50 years with glioma.

This clone came up once. The rearrangement joins TRBV10-3 to TRBJ1-2, with 8 bases identical to TRBD1. In germline, CDR1 is ENHRY, CDR2 SYGVKD. The CDR3 has 14 amino acids. J was trimmed by 6 bases and V by 2 bases; bases with no gene match: 5. For the CDR3, the DNA is TGTGCCATCAGTGAGCGACAGGGGCGAGATGGCTACACCTTC. Translating gives CAISERQGRDGYTF.

The CDR3 here is CASSPGAGGYEQYF. The CDR3 DNA follows: TGTGCCAGTAGTCCCGGTGCGGGTGGGTACGAGCAGTACTTC. The chain couples TRBV19 to TRBJ2-7, with D possibly matching TRBD2 (5 bases). Deletions cut 5 bases from V and 4 bases from J, with 15 bases between. The CDR3 length is 14 residues. Germline CDR1 LNHDA, CDR2 SQIVND (reference sequence).

This clone was counted once. V gene TRBV2 combines with J gene TRBJ2-7, with a weak D call TRBD2 (5 bases). V was pared by 5 bases and J by 1 base, with 9 bases between. Germline CDR1 is SNHLY and CDR2 is FYNNEI. The CDR3 length is 13 residues. CDR3 coding DNA: TGTGCCAGCAGTCTACCGGGGTCCTACGAGCAGTACTTC. It translates to CASSLPGSYEQYF.

J is TRBJ1-2 and V is TRBV14; D remains unclear. Germline V CDR1 and CDR2: SGHDN, FVKESK. The ends were cut back, 2 bases at V and 4 bases at J, with 5 bases in the middle. This CDR3 comprises 12 residues. In DNA, the CDR3 is TGTGCCAGCAGCCAAAGTGCCTATGGCTACACCTTC. This translates into CASSQSAYGYTF.

This clone was found a few times. The chain carries TRBV4-2 and TRBJ1-1; D is ambiguous. The CDR3 is 15 residues long. In germline, CDR1 is LGHNA, CDR2 YNFKEQ. The ends were cut back, 2 bases at V and 1 base at J, with 11 bases in the middle. CDR3 nucleotides: TGTGCCAGCAGCCAACTTCCGACACCGAACACTGAAGCTTTCTTT. It translates to CASSQLPTPNTEAFF.

V is TRBV4-1 and J is TRBJ1-2; 9 positions agree with TRBD1. V trimming: 4 bases; J trimming: 3 bases; junction bases outside the gene matches: 3. This CDR3 has 14 residues. Germline assignment: CDR1 MGHRA and CDR2 YSYEKL. CDR3 in DNA: TGCGCCAGCAGCCTGAGGACAGGGGACTATGGCTACACCTTC. Translated, it gives CASSLRTGDYGYTF.

Written as DNA, the CDR3 is TGCAGCGTTGAGAGACTAGTATATGAGCAGTTCTTC. Protein sequence: CSVERLVYEQFF. The rearrangement links TRBV29-1 to TRBJ2-1; TRBD2 might be the D (6 bases). V shed 3 bases and J shed 8 bases, with 11 bases lying between them. This CDR3 has 12 residues. Germline lookup yields CDR1 SQVTM and CDR2 ANQGSEA.

The chain links TRBV11-1 to TRBJ2-5; 10 bases match TRBD2. J was trimmed by 2 bases and V by 0 bases; bases with no gene match: 12. This CDR3 region has 19 residues. Germline V gene sequence: CDR1 SGHAT, CDR2 FQDESV (reference sequence). CDR3 loop: CASSLAFQFWTSGQETQYF. The CDR3, as DNA: TGTGCCAGCAGCTTAGCGTTTCAGTTTTGGACTAGCGGACAAGAGACCCAGTACTTC.

The chain uses TRBV7-2 and TRBJ2-7; D gene uncertain. Trimming took off 5 bases at V and 4 bases at J, with 15 bases between the two ends. Germline V gives CDR1 SGHTA, CDR2 FQGNSA. The CDR3 covers 14 residues. This CDR3 reads CASSPGLDGYEQYF. CDR3 in DNA: TGTGCCAGCAGCCCGGGCCTGGATGGATACGAGCAGTACTTC.

The J gene is TRBJ2-7, the V gene TRBV6-5, with 10 bases that match TRBD2. CDR1 and CDR2 from the germline V gene are MNHEY and SVGAGI. The CDR3 contains 15 residues. Germline trimming cut 0 bases from V and 7 bases from J; bases unmatched to any gene: 6. The CDR3 sequence: CASSYSTLAGVEQYF. CDR3 in DNA: TGTGCCAGCAGTTACTCGACCCTAGCGGGAGTTGAGCAGTACTTC.

The V call is TRBV6-5, the J call TRBJ1-2; D not resolved. V was shortened by 5 bases and J by 11 bases, with 12 bases between the two germline ends. This CDR3 spans 11 amino acids. Germline CDR1 is MNHEY and CDR2 is SVGAGI. The CDR3 nucleotides are TGTGCCAGCAGTGTCGTGACCTTATACACCTTC. It yields the protein CASSVVTLYTF.

J is TRBJ2-2 and V is TRBV2; D is undetermined. Germline values: CDR1 SNHLY, CDR2 FYNNEI. The CDR3 covers 12 residues. V was cut by 0 bases and J by 8 bases, with 4 bases left in between. CDR3 sequence (DNA): TGTGCCAGCAGTGAAGCTAGAGGGGAGCTGTTTTTT. Protein: CASSEARGELFF.

This clone was counted a few times. J is TRBJ1-1 and V is TRBV4-2; TRBD1 agrees at 9 bases. The CDR3 totals 15 residues. Trimming took 4 bases from V and 5 from J; bases not matched to a gene: 8. The germline V gene encodes CDR1 LGHNA and CDR2 YNFKEQ. CDR3 sequence: CASSPRKGTGTEAFF. In DNA form, the CDR3 reads TGTGCCAGCAGCCCCAGGAAAGGGACAGGGACTGAAGCTTTCTTT.